This TCR beta chain was sequenced for a study of blood T cell repertoires in COVID-19. Germline CDR1 reads SNHLY; CDR2 reads FYNNEI. The CDR3 has 15 residues. The V and J ends lost 0 bases and 6 bases respectively, with 14 bases between them. The count of this clone is one. Sequencing used immunoSEQ multiplex PCR; TCRdb keeps in-frame clones, though not all of them. The data show about 260,000 clones, 75% to 90% seen once. This rearrangement joins TRBV2 to TRBJ1-2; D call uncertain. Sequenced: PBMCs or T cells enriched from blood (not recorded which). The sequence derives from a man aged 50 or older who had been exposed to COVID-19. CDR3 sequence reads: CASSEALRDSNGYTF. CDR3 DNA sequence: TGTGCCAGCAGTGAAGCGCTTCGGGATTCGAATGGCTACACCTTC.